The next 6 T cell receptor beta chains were all read from a single sample in a study of OX40 agonist ivuxolimab in advanced cancers. The repertoire was sequenced with immunoSEQ multiplex PCR; TCRdb's copy has only in-frame clones and lacks some. Among about 68,000 clones listed, about 90% were seen once. The starting material was CD4+ or CD8+ T cells sorted from blood, obtained in a trial of the OX40 agonist ivuxolimab. The source is an adult with an advanced solid tumor such as melanoma, head and neck, liver or kidney cancer.

The chain joins TRBV6-1 to TRBJ2-1; no clear D. The CDR3 spans 13 residues. Trimming removed 4 bases from V and 0 bases from J, with 4 bases in between. CDR1 and CDR2 (germline): MNHNS, SASEGT. CDR3 protein: CASSGLSYNEQFF. In DNA form, the CDR3 reads TGTGCCAGCAGTGGACTCTCCTACAATGAGCAGTTCTTC.

This clone was observed a single time. The CDR3 spells CASSYSATGANVLTF. CDR3 DNA: TGTGCCAGCAGTTACTCCGCCACTGGGGCCAACGTCCTGACTTTC. J is TRBJ2-6 and V is TRBV6-6; no clear D gene. Trimming left V 0 bases short and J 2 bases short, with 5 bases between. CDR3 length equals 15 residues. Germline V gives CDR1 MNHNY, CDR2 SVGAGI (reference sequence).

The gene calls are TRBV7-2 and TRBJ2-5; TRBD2 matches 16 bases. The CDR3 totals 17 residues. Germline-derived CDR1 and CDR2 are SGHTA and FQGNSA. The junction had 2 bases not matched to a gene; V was cut back by 3 bases and J by 1 base. The CDR3 protein is CASSLGLAGGFQETQYF. The DNA of the CDR3 is TGTGCCAGCAGCTTGGGACTAGCGGGAGGGTTCCAAGAGACCCAGTACTTC.

The V and J genes are TRBV21-1 and TRBJ1-2. TRBV21-1 is given as a pseudogene. This CDR3 comprises 14 residues. In DNA form, the CDR3 reads TGTGCCAGCAGCAAAGAACTCAGAAGTCATGGCTACACCTTC. This translates into CASSKELRSHGYTF.

The chain uses TRBV6-1 and TRBJ1-3; D gene unclear. V was cut by 0 bases and J by 0 bases, with 15 bases left in between. CDR1 and CDR2 from the germline V gene are MNHNS and SASEGT. CDR3 length: 18 residues. The CDR3 reads CASSEAPSSGSSGNTIYF. The CDR3 region has the DNA TGTGCCAGCAGTGAAGCGCCTTCATCCGGCTCCTCTGGAAACACCATATATTTT.

The gene calls are TRBV4-1 and TRBJ1-2; TRBD1 is a possible D gene (5 bases). Trimming stripped 1 base from V and 4 bases from J, with 10 bases between. CDR3 length: 14 residues. CDR1 is MGHRA, CDR2 YSYEKL, per germline. The CDR3 reads CASSQVVGRYGYTF. Written as DNA, the CDR3 is TGCGCCAGCAGCCAAGTGGTGGGACGCTATGGCTACACCTTC.